This T cell receptor beta chain appears in the sequencing data of a study of T cell repertoires in cytomegalovirus infection (dated by TCRdb to between 2018 and 2020). Broadly, across the study: Donor HLA type was relevant to the analysis, as public TCR beta signatures indicated carriage of CMV infection together with the matching HLA type. Beyond this particular receptor, the publication reports: Carriers of CMV infection plus the relevant HLA type were discriminated by the cumulative frequency of public TCR beta family members in the study cohort and in an independent roughly 380-donor cohort. In the ex vivo response, HLA-C-restricted CMV-specific TCR beta clonotypes were dominant, and in two of eight donors the single most frequent clonotype came from this HLA-C-restricted group.

This clonotype was counted a few times. Its antigen specificity is not known. Base qualities are not at hand, and no much larger clone is one base apart. The sequencing machine was an Illumina HiSeq 1500. Clones were called with MiXCR by TCRdb after fastp trimmed the public reads at Q25, and only in-frame beta chains were retained. A single entry per CDR3 protein holds the most common genes and DNA from its merged rows. This sample comprises 350,000 to 550,000 distinct CDR3 sequences, roughly 31% of them detected only once. Roughly 13% of the sample belongs to the ten largest clones. The receptor comes from a human donor in good health (CMV status not recorded). Some clones in this sample may be carry-over from other donors' samples. Sequencing used PBMCs.

The DNA sequence reads TGCGCCAGCAGCCAAGGGAGAGCCAGGAAAAACTATGGCTACACCTTC. The encoded protein is CASSQGRARKNYGYTF. This chain is built from TRBV4-1 and TRBJ1-2; a confident D gene designation cannot be given. V drops 1 base and J drops 2 bases, leaving 14 bases in between. The CDR3, from cysteine to phenylalanine, totals 16 residues. Only the CDR3 part of the read is kept: 48 bases, read in frame from the first base. CDR1 is given as MGHRA and CDR2 as YSYEKL, both from the germline V gene.